The present T cell receptor (beta chain) was sequenced within a study of spatial heterogeneity in lung cancer (dated by TCRdb to between 2018 and 2020). As for the study more broadly: Beta-chain transcripts were consistently detected in greater numbers than alpha-chain transcripts, which likely reflects a higher abundance of beta-chain transcripts. In the raw uncorrected reads, each unique combination of TCR and UMI appeared more than ten times on average. In non-small cell lung cancer, the study quantitatively compared TCR alpha and beta repertoires across several tumor regions, matched nontumor lung, and blood. Nonsynonymous mutation counts, determined by whole-exome sequencing of tumor tissue, were related to TCR repertoire features. Both alpha and beta chains were TCR-sequenced in samples taken at surgery, namely 220 tumor regions, around 64 matched nontumor lung samples and 50 to 60 PBMC samples.

The sample's time point label, in plain terms: sample taken at primary tumor resection. Whole RNA extracted from tumor and nontumor lung tissue, or from cryopreserved PBMC samples, was used for TCR sequencing without cell sorting. The donors were fewer than 90 patients from the lung TRACERx cohort who had early-stage, untreated non-small cell lung cancer. A patient was chosen for TCR sequencing only when enough RNA was available from at least two tumor regions. Library prep was done by 5' RACE. Instrument on record: NextSeq 500. To allow correction of PCR and sequencing errors, the TCR library protocol tagged every TCR cDNA molecule with a unique molecular identifier. Per the authors' processing: TCR identification, UMI-based error correction and CDR3 extraction were all carried out with Decombinator tools. Expanded TCRs were defined as those above a frequency of 2 per 1,000, corresponding to the top 1% of the tumor frequency distribution. Rényi diversity was computed with the R vegan package after subsampling each repertoire 100 times to 5,000 TCRs. CDR3 similarity networks were built from amino acid triplet string-kernel similarity, with CDR3s being connected when pairwise similarity was above 0.82. The public reads were quality trimmed at Q25 with fastp and then assembled into clones with MiXCR by TCRdb, keeping productive beta chains. Entries that share a CDR3 protein sequence are merged under the most common genes and DNA. These V and J calls rely on TCRdb rather than the paper's analysis. Counted in this sample were 20,000 to 25,000 distinct CDR3 sequences; 3.5% to 5% of them appeared once. The ten top clones hold 6% to 7.5% of the sample.

The full study reports these points: Confirming at a functional level the hypothesis that regional TCRs recognize regional mutations was considered to require additional single-cell paired TCR alpha and beta sequencing. Ubiquitous expanded tumor TCRs were found in blood more often at tumor resection than at routine follow-up.

This clonotype was picked up a small number of times. Its binding antigen is unknown. It has no much larger one-base neighbor in the sample; base qualities were not kept. The CDR3 measures 16 amino acids from cysteine to phenylalanine. Only CDR3 DNA remains: 48 bases, in frame from the first base. Reading the germline V gene gives CDR1 SGHTA and CDR2 FQGTGA. V trim: 1 base; J trim: 1 base; unmatched bases: 2. The TCR was taken from a male donor with early-stage non-small cell lung cancer. The specimen comprised PBMCs, sampled at surgery. Rearrangement joined TRBV7-3 to TRBJ2-3; 10 central nucleotides agree with TRBD1. The nucleotides are TGTGCCAGCAGCTTAAGGACAGGGGGAGGCACAGATACGCAGTATTTT. Translated, it reads CASSLRTGGGTDTQYF.